Listed here is a single T cell receptor beta chain. What it binds is unknown. This may arise from a read error, as a much more abundant clone is one base away. This entry belongs to a study of T-cell reconstitution after alpha-beta-depleted transplantation in children. Notes on the study in general: Reportedly, only several hundred clones from non-depleted graft cells drove alpha-beta T-cell counts at about two months. At day 60, the high TCRbeta diversity found in some patients originated from recipient T cells and thymic progenitors that had survived. It was newly produced T cells that mostly accounted for T-cell counts and diversity one year after transplant.

Using unique molecular identifiers, the investigators prepared the TCRbeta library. From the PCR reads, TCRdb called clonotypes with MiXCR, one entry per CDR3 protein. The sample gives hundreds of thousands of distinct CDR3 sequences, less than 9% of which show up once; 5% to 8% is in the top ten. There are 15 residues in the CDR3. The receptor's source is a male patient younger than 18 who had a stem cell transplant for acute lymphoblastic leukemia, so the T cells may come from the graft donor. This sample comprised PBMCs, mostly from graft donor cells, obtained 180 days after TCRalphabeta/CD19-depleted stem cell transplant. The chain combines TRBV12-3 or TRBV12-4 with TRBJ2-7; D perhaps matches TRBD1 (6 bases). The CDR3 loop is CPSSHTGLEAYEQYF. CDR3 DNA sequence: TGTCCCAGCAGCCATACAGGGCTAGAAGCCTACGAGCAGTACTTC.